The source of this T cell receptor beta chain is a study of shared clonotypes between healthy human individuals (dated by TCRdb to 2020 to 2021). For context, the study as a whole: The cohort comprised two women and a few men aged 18 to 49 years. For each donor, CD4 naive and CD4 memory were each given three plates, CD8 naive was given two plates, and CD8 memory was given one plate. To estimate repertoire size and how much clonotypes are shared between individuals, the study performed deep sequencing of blood TCR repertoires from roughly five healthy adults. Libraries were prepared and TCR repertoires were sequenced by different laboratories using diverse techniques, in order to increase sequencing depth and limit assay-specific biases. Per donor, leukapheresis produced somewhere between about 0.9 and 10 billion PBMCs.

On the study overall, not on this receptor specifically: Rarefaction of sorted-subset datasets indicated incomplete sequencing despite the large sequencing depth. The small number of donors limited the genetic and exposure-history diversity represented. About 5% of naive CD4, 3.5% of naive CD8, 2.3% of memory CD4, and 0.35% to 0.4% of memory CD8 clonotypes were shared across four donors. Pairwise subsampling led to the expectation that sequencing depth would affect the degree of clonotype sharing among donors. Higher generation probabilities were observed for clonotypes shared by all four sorted-subset donors than for non-shared clonotypes. Larger estimated clonotype richness was generally found for naive subsets than for memory subsets. Sampling was restricted to blood, and TCR repertoires in tissues likely differ from the TCR repertoires found in blood.

The germline V gene supplies CDR1 SNHLY and CDR2 FYNNEI. The CDR3 has 15 amino acids, counting the end cysteine and phenylalanine. Only the CDR3 DNA is retained, 45 bases long and in frame from the first base. At the junction V is shortened by 4 bases and J by 0 bases, with 13 bases in between. Using the deep immunoSEQ assay, TCR CDR3 regions were amplified from genomic DNA by multiplex PCR. Genomic DNA extracted from each cell subset was distributed evenly over all wells of several immunoSEQ 96-well plates, and each plate served as one replicate. For sorted subsets, approximately 210 ng of genomic DNA, equivalent to 30,000 or so T cell genomes, went into each replicate PCR. The purified libraries were quantified using a Qubit 3.0 fluorometer, sized with a Bioanalyzer 2100, and then quantified again using the KAPA Library Quantification kit. A separate single-read 150-cycle Illumina NextSeq 550 flow cell was used to sequence each immunoSEQ 96-well plate. In the source study's methods: Because only junctional sequences without quality scores were contained in the immunoSEQ output, filtering matching that applied to full-length reads could not be performed. To assign V/J genes and CDR3, sequences were annotated against IMGT germline references using PyIR, a Python wrapper for IgBLAST v1.9. Reads were removed for weak V/J assignments (E-value above 1e-6), missing CDR3, stop codons, out-of-frame junctions, or ambiguous translated residues. V3J clonotypes were defined as sequences sharing an identical inferred V gene, J gene, and CDR3 amino acid sequence. The percentage overlap between two repertoires was calculated by dividing the number of shared unique clonotypes by the size of the smaller repertoire. Three approaches were used to assess repertoire richness: RTK rarefaction, the Chao1 estimator, and Recon v2.1 estimates of unobserved clonotypes. For all TCRbeta clonotypes obtained by the gDNA method from a few donors, generation probabilities were computed with OLGA. In its TCRdb copy, this immuneACCESS table keeps in-frame sequences only and misses some clones. Where compared with another copy, unresolved V genes explain less than half of these, and the others have no known cause. D and trimming come from the DNA, and the V and J calls and clone size come from that table. Recorded for this sample are about 120,000 clones; approximately 70% of them occurred a single time. About a quarter of the sample is in the top ten clones.

Donors were healthy HIV-negative adults with no recently reported acute infections or vaccinations. All donors were Caucasian adults living in Nashville, Tennessee, USA. CD8 memory samples were composed of magnetically selected CD45RO+ cells combined with CCR7-negative CD45RA+ effector memory (TemRA) cells. Blood was collected by leukapheresis, and PBMCs were isolated by Ficoll-Histopaque density gradient centrifugation and then cryopreserved in liquid nitrogen vapor phase. Purity and quantity of every magnetically sorted T cell population were checked by analytical flow cytometry. From each sorted fraction, genomic DNA was isolated and quantified by UV absorbance on a Nanodrop 2000c. This clone appeared a few times. Its antigen is currently not known. Per-base qualities were not stored, and no clone one base away is much larger.

The clonotype was recovered from a woman aged 30 to 39 in good health. The sequenced sample was memory CD8+ T cells sorted from blood. The cell subset or site label of this sample denotes: CD45RO+ cells pooled with CCR7-negative TemRA cells. Recombination joined TRBV2 with TRBJ2-7, with the identity of the D gene unclear. CDR3 loop: CASSGAVDRSYEQYF. The nucleotide sequence is TGTGCCAGCAGTGGTGCGGTCGATCGCTCCTACGAGCAGTACTTC.